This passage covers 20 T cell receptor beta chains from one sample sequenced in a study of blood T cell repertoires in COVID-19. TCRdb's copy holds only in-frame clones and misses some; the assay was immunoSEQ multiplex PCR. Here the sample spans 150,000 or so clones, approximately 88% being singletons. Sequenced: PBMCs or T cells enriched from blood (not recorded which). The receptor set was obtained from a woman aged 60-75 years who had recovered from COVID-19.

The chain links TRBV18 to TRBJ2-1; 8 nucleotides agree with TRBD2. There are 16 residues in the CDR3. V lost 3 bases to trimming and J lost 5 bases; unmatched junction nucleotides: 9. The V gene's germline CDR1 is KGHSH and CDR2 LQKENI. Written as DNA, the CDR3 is TGTGCCAGCTCACCGGGTATTGGCGGGGGGAACAATGAGCAGTTCTTC. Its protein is CASSPGIGGGNNEQFF.

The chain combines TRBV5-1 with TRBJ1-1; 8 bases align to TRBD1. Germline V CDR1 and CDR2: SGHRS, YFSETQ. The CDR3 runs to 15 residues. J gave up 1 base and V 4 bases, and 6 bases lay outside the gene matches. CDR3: CASSPDGQGNTEAFF. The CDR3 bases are TGCGCCAGCAGCCCCGACGGACAGGGGAACACTGAAGCTTTCTTT.

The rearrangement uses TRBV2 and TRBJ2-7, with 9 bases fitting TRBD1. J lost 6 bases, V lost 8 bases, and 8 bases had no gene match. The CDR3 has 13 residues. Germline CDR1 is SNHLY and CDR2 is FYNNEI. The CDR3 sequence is CASGPGTGTEQYF. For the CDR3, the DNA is TGTGCCAGCGGTCCCGGGACAGGGACCGAGCAGTACTTC. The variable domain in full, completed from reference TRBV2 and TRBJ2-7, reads EPEVTQTPSHQVTQMGQEVILRCVPISNHLYFYWYRQILGQKVEFLVSFYNNEISEKSEIFDDQFSVERPDGSNFTLKIRSTKLEDSAMYFCASGPGTGTEQYFGPGTRLTVT.

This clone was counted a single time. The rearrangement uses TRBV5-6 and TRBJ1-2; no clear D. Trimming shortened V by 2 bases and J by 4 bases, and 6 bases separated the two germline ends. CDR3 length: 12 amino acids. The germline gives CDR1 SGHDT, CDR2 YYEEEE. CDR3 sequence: CASSLPGYGYTF. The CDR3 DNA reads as TGTGCCAGCAGCTTACCCGGCTATGGCTACACCTTC.

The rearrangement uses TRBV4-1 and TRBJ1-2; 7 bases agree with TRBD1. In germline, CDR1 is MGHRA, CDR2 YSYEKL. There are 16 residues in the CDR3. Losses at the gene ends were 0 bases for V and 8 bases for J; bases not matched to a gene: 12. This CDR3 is CASSQDGAGGTRGYTF. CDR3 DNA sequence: TGCGCCAGCAGCCAAGACGGTGCAGGGGGGACGAGGGGCTACACCTTC.

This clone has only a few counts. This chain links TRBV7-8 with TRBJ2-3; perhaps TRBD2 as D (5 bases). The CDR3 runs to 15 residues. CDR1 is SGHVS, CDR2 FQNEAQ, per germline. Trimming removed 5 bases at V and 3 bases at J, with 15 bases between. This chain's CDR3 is CASSPAGGFTDTQYF. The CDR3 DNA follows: TGTGCCAGCAGCCCGGCGGGCGGGTTTACAGATACGCAGTATTTT. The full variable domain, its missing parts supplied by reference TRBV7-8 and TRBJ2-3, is GAGVSQSPRYKVAKRGQDVALRCDPISGHVSLFWYQQALGQGPEFLTYFQNEAQLDKSGLPSDRFFAERPEGSVSTLKIQRTQQEDSAVYLCASSPAGGFTDTQYFGPGTRLTVL.

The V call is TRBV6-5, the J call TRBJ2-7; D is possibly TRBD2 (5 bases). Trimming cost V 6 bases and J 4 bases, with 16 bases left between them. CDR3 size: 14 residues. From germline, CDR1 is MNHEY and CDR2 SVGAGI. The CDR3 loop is CASRASGARYEQYF. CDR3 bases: TGTGCCAGCAGGGCCAGCGGAGCTCGGTACGAGCAGTACTTC.

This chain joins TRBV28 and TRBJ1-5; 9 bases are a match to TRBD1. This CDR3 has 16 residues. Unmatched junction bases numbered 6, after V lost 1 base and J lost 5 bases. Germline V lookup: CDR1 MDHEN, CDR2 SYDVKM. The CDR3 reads CASSLSHRGPHQPQHF. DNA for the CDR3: TGTGCCAGCAGTTTATCCCACAGGGGGCCCCATCAGCCCCAGCATTTT.

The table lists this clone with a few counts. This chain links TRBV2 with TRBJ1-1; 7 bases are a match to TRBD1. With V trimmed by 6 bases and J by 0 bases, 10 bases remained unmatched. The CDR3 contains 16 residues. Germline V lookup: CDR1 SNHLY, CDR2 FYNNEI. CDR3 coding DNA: TGTGCCAGCAGCGACATGACAGGGCGAATGAACACTGAAGCTTTCTTT. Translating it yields CASSDMTGRMNTEAFF.

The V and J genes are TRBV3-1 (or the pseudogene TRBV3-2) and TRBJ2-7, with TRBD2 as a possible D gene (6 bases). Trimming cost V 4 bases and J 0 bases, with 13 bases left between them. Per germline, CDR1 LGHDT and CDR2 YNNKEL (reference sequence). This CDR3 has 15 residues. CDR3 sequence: CASSRSSGSSYEQYF. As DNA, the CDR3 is TGTGCCAGCAGCCGAAGTAGCGGATCCTCCTACGAGCAGTACTTC.

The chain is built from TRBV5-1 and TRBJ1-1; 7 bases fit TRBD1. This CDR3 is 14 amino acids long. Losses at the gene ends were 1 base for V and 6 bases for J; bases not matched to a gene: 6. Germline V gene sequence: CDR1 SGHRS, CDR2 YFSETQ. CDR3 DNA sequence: TGCGCCAGCAGCTTGACAGGGGCCGCGGCTGAAGCTTTCTTT. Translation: CASSLTGAAAEAFF.

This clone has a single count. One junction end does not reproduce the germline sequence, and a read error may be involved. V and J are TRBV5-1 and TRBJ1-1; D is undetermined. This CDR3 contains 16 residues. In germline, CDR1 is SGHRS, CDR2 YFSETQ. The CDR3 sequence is CASRLGISAQDTEAFF. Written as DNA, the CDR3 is TGCGCCAGCCGCTTGGGGATCTCGGCGCAGGACACTGAAGCTTTCTTT.

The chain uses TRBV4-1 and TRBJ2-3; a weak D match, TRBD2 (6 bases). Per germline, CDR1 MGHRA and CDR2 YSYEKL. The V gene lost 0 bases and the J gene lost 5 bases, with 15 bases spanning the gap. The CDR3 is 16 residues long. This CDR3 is CASSQDRSSEEDTQYF. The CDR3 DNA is TGCGCCAGCAGCCAAGATCGGTCTAGCGAAGAAGATACGCAGTATTTT.

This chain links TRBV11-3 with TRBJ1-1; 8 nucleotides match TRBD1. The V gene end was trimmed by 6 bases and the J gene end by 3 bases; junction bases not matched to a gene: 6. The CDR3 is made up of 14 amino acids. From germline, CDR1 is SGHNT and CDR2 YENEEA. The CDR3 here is CASSLTGGYTEAFF. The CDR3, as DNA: TGTGCCAGCAGTCTTACAGGGGGTTACACTGAAGCTTTCTTT.

The CDR3 nucleotides are TGTGCCAGCAGTTACTCCTTCGCAGGCACAGATACGCAGTATTTT. Its translation is CASSYSFAGTDTQYF. This sequence joins TRBV6-5 and TRBJ2-3; D unclear. The V end was cut by 0 bases, the J end by 1 base, with 8 bases between. Germline V lookup: CDR1 MNHEY, CDR2 SVGAGI. The CDR3 runs to 15 residues.

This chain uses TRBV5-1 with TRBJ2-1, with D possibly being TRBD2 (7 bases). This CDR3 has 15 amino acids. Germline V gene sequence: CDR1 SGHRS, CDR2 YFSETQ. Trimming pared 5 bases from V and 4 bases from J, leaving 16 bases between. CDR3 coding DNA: TGCGCCAGCAGTCCCCGGGGGGCTATTTACAATGAGCAGTTCTTC. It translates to CASSPRGAIYNEQFF.

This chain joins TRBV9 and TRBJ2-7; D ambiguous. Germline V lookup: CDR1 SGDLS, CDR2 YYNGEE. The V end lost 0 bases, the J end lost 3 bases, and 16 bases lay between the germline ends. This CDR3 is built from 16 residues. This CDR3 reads CASSVDPDGRVYEQYF. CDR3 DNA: TGTGCCAGCAGCGTAGACCCAGACGGTCGGGTCTACGAGCAGTACTTC.

The CDR3: CASSFTPGQGSGYTF. The CDR3 DNA reads as TGCGCCAGCAGCTTCACACCGGGACAGGGATCAGGCTACACCTTC. The chain uses TRBV5-1 and TRBJ1-2, with 9 bases lining up with TRBD1. The CDR3 length is 15 residues. CDR1 SGHRS and CDR2 YFSETQ come from the germline V gene. V was pared by 2 bases and J by 8 bases, with 10 bases of the junction left unmatched.

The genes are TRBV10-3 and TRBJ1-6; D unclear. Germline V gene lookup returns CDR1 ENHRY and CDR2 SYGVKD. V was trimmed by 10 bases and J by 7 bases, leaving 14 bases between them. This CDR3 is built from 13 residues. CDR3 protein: CAKAPTLNSPLHF. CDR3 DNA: TGTGCCAAGGCCCCGACTTTAAATTCACCCCTCCACTTT.

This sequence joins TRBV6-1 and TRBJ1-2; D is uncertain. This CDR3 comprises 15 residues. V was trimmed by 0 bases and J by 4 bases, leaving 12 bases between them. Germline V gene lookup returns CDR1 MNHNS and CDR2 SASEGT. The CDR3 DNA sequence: TGTGCCAGCAGTGAAGCGCAGAACCTTTTCTATGGCTACACCTTC. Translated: CASSEAQNLFYGYTF.